This T cell receptor (beta chain) appears in the sequencing data of a study of OX40 agonist ivuxolimab in advanced cancers. In germline, CDR1 is LNHDA, CDR2 SQIVND (reference sequence). This CDR3 has 14 residues. V lost 3 bases to trimming and J lost 4 bases, with 11 bases between them. Data came from immunoSEQ multiplex PCR; TCRdb stores just in-frame clones and leaves some out. The data hold 100,000 or so clones, with 92% observed a single time. Details on this clone: What it binds is not known.

General study findings and limits: Fewer expanded clones were found on average in CD4+ than in CD8+ T cells.

Material: CD4+ or CD8+ T cells sorted from blood, obtained in a trial of the OX40 agonist ivuxolimab. The chain employs TRBV19 and TRBJ2-3, with D perhaps given as TRBD1 or TRBD2 (5 bases each). The TCR was taken from an adult with an advanced solid tumor such as melanoma, head and neck, liver or kidney cancer. The DNA for the CDR3 is TGTGCCAGTAGTATTGGGGGAAGCCCAGATACGCAGTATTTT. This sequence encodes CASSIGGSPDTQYF. The full variable domain, with the rest looked up from reference TRBV19 and TRBJ2-3, is DGGITQSPKYLFRKEGQNVTLSCEQNLNHDAMYWYRQDPGQGLRLIYYSQIVNDFQKGDIAEGYSVSREKKESFPLTVTSAQKNPTAFYLCASSIGGSPDTQYFGPGTRLTVL.